This record covers a single T cell receptor (beta chain). The sample is drawn from a study of beta chain features in type 1 diabetes. Sequencing targeted expressed TCRB transcripts, as all isolated RNA had been reverse transcribed. Sequenced by immunoSEQ multiplex PCR; TCRdb stores in-frame clones only, minus some. The sample lists 620,000 or so clones; less than 20% were seen once. Per germline, CDR1 KGHSH and CDR2 LQKENI. V dropped 1 base and J dropped 0 bases, with 14 bases sitting between them. The CDR3 is 17 amino acids. The sample comprised naive CD4+ T cells from blood. The rearrangement links TRBV18 to TRBJ2-3; D is possibly TRBD1 or TRBD2 (5 bases each). The clonotype comes from a man younger than 35 in good health. The CDR3 spells CASSPRRGAKSTDTQYF. As DNA, the CDR3 is TGTGCCAGCTCACCACGGAGAGGGGCAAAGAGCACAGATACGCAGTATTTT.